The rows below give T cell receptor beta chains drawn from one sample of a study of T-cell reconstitution after alpha-beta-depleted transplantation in children. TCRdb redid the calling of the PCR reads with MiXCR, one entry per CDR3 protein. Of about 640,000 distinct CDR3 sequences in the sample, approximately 15% were seen once. This material consisted of PBMCs from the stem cell graft donor, taken from the stem cell graft. Source of these receptors: a human donor who donated a stem cell graft to a child with acute myeloid leukemia. Each CDR3 is given with its conserved first and last residue. Fields, in order: V gene, D gene, J gene, clone size, CDR3 protein, CDR3 DNA. A D gene is named only where the DNA matches it firmly. Rows may omit the clone size; those that give it use once, few, many or a size class.

>TRBV7-9|TRBD1|TRBJ2-5|few
CASSYPGQSQETQYF
TGTGCCAGCAGCTACCCGGGACAGTCACAAGAGACCCAGTACTTC
>TRBV29-1|TRBD1|TRBJ2-7|many
CSVERGRGPSYEQYF
TGCAGCGTTGAGAGAGGCAGGGGGCCTTCCTACGAGCAGTACTTC
>TRBV6-5|NA|TRBJ2-7|many
CASGKTGYEQYF
TGTGCCAGCGGCAAAACAGGTTACGAGCAGTACTTC
>TRBV20-1|TRBD2|TRBJ2-3|NA
CSPQAGGLDTQYF
TGCAGTCCACAGGCGGGGGGCCTAGATACGCAGTATTTT
>TRBV10-3|NA|TRBJ1-1|few
CAISEHPPEAFF
TGTGCCATCAGTGAGCACCCCCCTGAAGCTTTCTTT
>TRBV6-1|NA|TRBJ1-1|NA
CASTFKNTEAFF
TGTGCCAGCACCTTCAAGAACACTGAAGCTTTCTTT
>TRBV20-1|TRBD1|TRBJ1-5|few
CSPRMLGQGGQPQHF
TGCAGTCCAAGGATGCTGGGACAGGGAGGACAGCCCCAGCATTTT
>TRBV5-1|TRBD1|TRBJ2-3|NA
CASSLGQGHTQYF
TGCGCCAGCAGCCTTGGACAGGGCCATACGCAGTATTTT
>TRBV12-3/TRBV12-4|TRBD2|TRBJ2-3|NA
CGSSRLAESTDTQYF
TGTGGCAGCAGTCGACTAGCGGAGAGCACAGATACGCAGTATTTT
>TRBV3-1|NA|TRBJ2-2|once
CASSQSGSTGELFF
TGTGCCAGCAGCCAGTCCGGGAGCACCGGGGAGCTGTTTTTT
>TRBV20-1|NA|TRBJ1-6|few
CSARVGGPGSPLHF
TGCAGTGCTAGAGTGGGGGGGCCAGGTTCACCCCTCCACTTT
>TRBV20-1|NA|TRBJ2-3|NA
CSASLGAGGTDTQYF
TGCAGTGCTAGTTTGGGGGCGGGGGGCACAGATACGCAGTATTTT
>TRBV7-2|NA|TRBJ2-7|NA
CASRVDRNQAYEQYF
TGTGCCAGCAGGGTTGACAGAAACCAAGCCTACGAGCAGTACTTC
>TRBV3-1|TRBD2|TRBJ2-5|NA
CASSQDERGVRQETQYF
TGTGCCAGCAGCCAAGATGAGCGGGGGGTTCGCCAAGAGACCCAGTACTTC
>TRBV20-1|NA|TRBJ2-1|many
CSGAVAPYNEQFF
TGCAGTGGGGCTGTAGCTCCCTACAATGAGCAGTTCTTC
>TRBV6-6|NA|TRBJ2-1|many
CASSRQDHYNEQFF
TGTGCCAGCAGTCGACAGGACCATTACAATGAGCAGTTCTTC
>TRBV7-8|NA|TRBJ2-3|NA
CASSFGGISTDTQYF
TGTGCCAGCAGCTTTGGCGGGATTAGCACAGATACGCAGTATTTT
>TRBV13|NA|TRBJ1-5|many
CASSTGRINQPQHF
TGTGCCAGCAGCACGGGACGGATCAATCAGCCCCAGCATTTT
>TRBV12-3/TRBV12-4|NA|TRBJ1-2|few
CASSLPTNRGAPPRGYTF
TGTGCCAGCAGTTTACCTACGAATCGGGGGGCCCCTCCCCGAGGCTACACCTTC
>TRBV7-2|TRBD1|TRBJ2-3|many
CASSLDGQGSLDTQYF
TGTGCCAGCAGCTTAGATGGACAGGGGTCTCTAGATACGCAGTATTTT
>TRBV12-3/TRBV12-4|NA|TRBJ2-3|NA
CASSLTGGENQPQYF
TGTGCCAGCAGTCTCACAGGGGGGGAAAATCAGCCCCAGTATTTT
>TRBV5-4|NA|TRBJ1-2|many
CASSPRTDRGYTF
TGTGCCAGCAGTCCGAGGACCGATAGAGGCTACACCTTC
>TRBV12-3/TRBV12-4|TRBD2|TRBJ2-7|few
CASSQTSTYEQYF
TGTGCCAGCAGCCAGACTAGCACCTACGAGCAGTACTTC
>TRBV7-9|NA|TRBJ2-7|NA
CASSSTGYDGYEQYF
TGTGCCAGCAGCTCTACAGGATATGATGGCTACGAGCAGTACTTC
>TRBV15|NA|TRBJ2-7|few
CATSSTTETYEQYF
TGTGCCACCAGCAGCACCACTGAAACCTACGAGCAGTACTTC
>TRBV9|NA|TRBJ2-3|NA
CASSALQGSDTQYF
TGTGCCAGCAGCGCCCTACAGGGATCAGATACGCAGTATTTT
>TRBV29-1|NA|TRBJ1-2|few
CSVERGQRDGYTF
TGCAGCGTTGAGAGGGGTCAACGGGATGGCTACACCTTC
>TRBV7-2|NA|TRBJ2-5|few
CASSRDLGGRGQETQYF
TGTGCCAGCAGCCGTGACCTTGGGGGAAGGGGGCAAGAGACCCAGTACTTC
>TRBV4-3|TRBD1|TRBJ1-4|NA
CASSQDRDRTLATNEKLFF
TGCGCCAGCAGCCAAGATCGGGACAGGACCCTAGCAACTAATGAAAAACTGTTTTTT
>TRBV20-1|NA|TRBJ2-1|NA
CSARVLGLRNEQFF
TGCAGTGCTAGAGTTCTGGGACTCCGCAATGAGCAGTTCTTC
>TRBV5-4|NA|TRBJ2-5|NA
CASSPPRGAQETQYF
TGTGCCAGCAGCCCGCCTCGGGGGGCACAAGAGACCCAGTACTTC
>TRBV29-1|NA|TRBJ1-1|many
CSVVRTANTEAFF
TGCAGCGTTGTCCGGACGGCGAACACTGAAGCTTTCTTT
>TRBV7-9|TRBD2|TRBJ2-1|NA
CASSGGTRPKFF
TGTGCCAGCAGCGGAGGGACTAGGCCTAAGTTCTTC
>TRBV20-1|TRBD1|TRBJ1-5|NA
CSASPLTGRIDQPQHF
TGCAGTGCTAGCCCTCTGACAGGGCGTATTGATCAGCCCCAGCATTTT
>TRBV20-1|TRBD1|TRBJ1-6|many
CSARGQGGGSPLHF
TGCAGTGCTAGGGGGCAGGGGGGAGGTTCACCCCTCCACTTT
>TRBV7-9|TRBD1|TRBJ1-4|few
CASSSGTGSTNEKLFF
TGTGCCAGCAGTTCCGGGACAGGGTCAACTAATGAAAAACTGTTTTTT
>TRBV9|NA|TRBJ2-2|few
CASSDQGTGELFF
TGTGCCAGCAGTGATCAGGGAACCGGGGAGCTGTTTTTT
>TRBV12-3/TRBV12-4|NA|TRBJ2-7|NA
CASSTAQLTYEQYF
TGTGCCAGCAGTACAGCACAGCTAACCTACGAGCAGTACTTC
>TRBV7-9|TRBD1|TRBJ1-4|few
CASRSQGIRGEKLFF
TGTGCCAGCAGGTCACAGGGGATCAGAGGCGAAAAACTGTTTTTT
>TRBV13|TRBD2|TRBJ2-1|many
CASSLSSGGAYNEQFF
TGTGCCAGCAGCTTAAGTAGCGGGGGGGCCTACAATGAGCAGTTCTTC